This T cell receptor beta chain emerged from a study of CDR3 diversity in severe acne (dated by TCRdb to 2018 to 2020). CDR1 and CDR2 (SGHDT, YYEEEE) derive from the germline V gene. Trimming removed 3 bases from V and 6 bases from J; the gene matches leave 6 bases unexplained. Inclusive of the bounding cysteine and phenylalanine, the CDR3 is 15 residues long. The sequence is cut down to CDR3 DNA, 45 bases in frame from base 1. The sample holds many counts of this clonotype. Its cognate antigen has yet to be identified. One base away there is no much larger clone; base qualities are not given. The library was prepared using PCR. Sequenced on an Illumina HiSeq 2000. TCRdb itself trimmed the public reads at Q25 with fastp, ran MiXCR and retained productive beta chains. Rows are unified per CDR3 protein, each entry keeping the most common DNA and genes. The sample includes some 84,000 distinct CDR3 sequences, with 45% to 65% observed a single time. The leading ten clones occupy around 15% of the sample.

The sequenced sample consisted of blood. The sequence came from a male donor in good health, without acne. This sequence uses TRBV5-6 and TRBJ1-4, and 9 junctional nucleotides match TRBD1. The CDR3 region reads CASSWGTGGDEKLFF. The DNA reads TGTGCCAGCAGCTGGGGAACAGGGGGCGATGAAAAACTGTTTTTT.